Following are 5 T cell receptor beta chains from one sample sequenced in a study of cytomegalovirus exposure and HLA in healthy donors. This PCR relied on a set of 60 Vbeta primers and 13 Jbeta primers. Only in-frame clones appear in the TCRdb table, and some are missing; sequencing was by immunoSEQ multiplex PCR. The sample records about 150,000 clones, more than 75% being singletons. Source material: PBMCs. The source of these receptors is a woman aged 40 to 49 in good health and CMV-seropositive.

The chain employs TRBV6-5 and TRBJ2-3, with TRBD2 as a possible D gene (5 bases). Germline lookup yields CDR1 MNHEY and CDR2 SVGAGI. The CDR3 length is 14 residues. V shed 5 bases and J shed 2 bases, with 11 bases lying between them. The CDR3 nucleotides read TGTGCCAGCAGTCGGGATCGGTCCACAGATACGCAGTATTTT. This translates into CASSRDRSTDTQYF.

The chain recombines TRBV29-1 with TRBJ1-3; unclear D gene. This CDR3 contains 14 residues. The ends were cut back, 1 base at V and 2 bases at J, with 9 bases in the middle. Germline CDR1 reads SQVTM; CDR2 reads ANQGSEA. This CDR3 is CSVEAGVAGNTIYF. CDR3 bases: TGCAGCGTTGAAGCTGGAGTGGCTGGAAACACCATATATTTT.

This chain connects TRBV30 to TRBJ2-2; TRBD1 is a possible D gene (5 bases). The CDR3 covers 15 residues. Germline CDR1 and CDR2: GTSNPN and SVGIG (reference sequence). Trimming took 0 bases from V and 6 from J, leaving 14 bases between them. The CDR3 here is CAWSVSRVIPGELFF. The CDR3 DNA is TGTGCCTGGAGTGTCAGCAGGGTAATTCCCGGGGAGCTGTTTTTT.

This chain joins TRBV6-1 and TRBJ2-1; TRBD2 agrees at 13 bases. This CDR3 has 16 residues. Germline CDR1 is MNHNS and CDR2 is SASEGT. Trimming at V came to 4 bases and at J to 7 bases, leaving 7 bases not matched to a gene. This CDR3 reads CASSARGTSGMNEQFF. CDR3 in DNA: TGTGCCAGCAGTGCTCGAGGGACTAGCGGGATGAATGAGCAGTTCTTC.

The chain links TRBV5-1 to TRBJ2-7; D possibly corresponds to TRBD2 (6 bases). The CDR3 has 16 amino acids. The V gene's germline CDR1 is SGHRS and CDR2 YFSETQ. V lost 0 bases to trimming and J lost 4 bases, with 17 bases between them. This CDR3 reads CASSLGGNGRGYEQYF. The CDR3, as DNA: TGCGCCAGCAGCTTGGGGGGAAACGGGAGAGGGTACGAGCAGTACTTC.